The 5 T cell receptor beta chains below all came from one sample that was sequenced in a study of response to subunit inactivated influenza vaccine. Each CDR3 protein gets one entry after TCRdb re-called the RT-PCR reads with MiXCR. The sample contains around 470,000 distinct CDR3 sequences, more than 7% of which appear only once. Material: PBMCs from blood, obtained less than 30 months after vaccination. The receptor source for this set is a man in his fifties or sixties who received an inactivated influenza vaccine.

This clonotype was found a few times. The chain joins TRBV4-3 to TRBJ1-4; weak D call: TRBD1 (6 bases). The V end was cut by 5 bases, the J end by 7 bases, with 17 bases between. CDR1 is LGHNA, CDR2 YSLEER, per germline. The CDR3 is made up of 15 amino acids. CDR3 bases: TGCGCCAGCAGCTCCCCTGGGACAATGGGTGAAAAACTGTTTTTT. Its translation: CASSSPGTMGEKLFF.

This sequence joins TRBV28 and TRBJ2-2; D gene uncertain. Germline CDR1 and CDR2: MDHEN and SYDVKM. The CDR3 has 16 amino acids. Deletions cut 5 bases from V and 1 base from J, with 14 bases between. CDR3 sequence reads: CASSPRTVRNTGELFF. In nucleotides, the CDR3 is TGTGCCAGCAGTCCCCGGACGGTCCGGAACACCGGGGAGCTGTTTTTT. Full variable domain (outside the CDR3, taken from reference TRBV28 and TRBJ2-2): DVKVTQSSRYLVKRTGEKVFLECVQDMDHENMFWYRQDPGLGLRLIYFSYDVKMKEKGDIPEGYSVSREKKERFSLILESASTNQTSMYLCASSPRTVRNTGELFFGEGSRLTVL.

The chain links TRBV20-1 to TRBJ1-1; 9 nucleotides agree with TRBD1. The CDR3 is 15 amino acids. V gave up 4 bases and J gave up 0 bases; unmatched junction bases: 6. Per the germline V gene, CDR1 is DFQATT and CDR2 is SNEGSKA (reference sequence). The CDR3: CSATYRGRMNTEAFF. In nucleotides, the CDR3 is TGCAGTGCTACTTACAGGGGGCGGATGAACACTGAAGCTTTCTTT.

Only a few counts were recorded for this clonotype. J is TRBJ2-5 and V is TRBV7-2; D tentatively reads TRBD1 or TRBD2 (5 bases each). The germline V and J ends were trimmed by 8 bases and 2 bases, with 15 bases remaining between them. The CDR3 covers 14 residues. Germline CDR1 is SGHTA and CDR2 is FQGNSA. The CDR3 loop is CASSAAGAQETQYF. The CDR3 nucleotides are TGTGCCAGCTCGGCAGCCGGGGCACAAGAGACCCAGTACTTC. The full variable domain, rest sourced from reference TRBV7-2 and TRBJ2-5, is GAGVSQSPSNKVTEKGKDVELRCDPISGHTALYWYRQSLGQGLEFLIYFQGNSAPDKSGLPSDRFSAERTGGSVSTLTIQRTQQEDSAVYLCASSAAGAQETQYFGPGTRLLVL.

The CDR3 is CASSQDTRSEAFF. The CDR3 DNA reads TGCGCCAGCAGCCAAGATACACGCAGTGAAGCTTTCTTT. The chain combines TRBV4-3 with TRBJ1-1; D call uncertain. The CDR3 consists of 13 residues. V shed 0 bases and J shed 7 bases, with 9 bases lying between them. Germline CDR1 and CDR2: LGHNA and YSLEER.